This TCR beta chain was identified in a study of primary melanoma T cells and metastatic recurrence (TCRdb year 2020). Regarding the research as a whole: The cohort was made up of roughly 180 primary melanomas of stage T2 to T4, with thickness greater than 1 mm. The study tested whether T-cell fraction and T-cell repertoire clonality in primary melanoma tumors predicted patient outcome. Progression-free survival was the clinical outcome compared against the T-cell fraction measured by TCR beta sequencing. Histopathological grading of tumor-infiltrating lymphocytes was compared with the T-cell fraction derived from sequencing.

What the research found in general, with its limitations: Progression-free survival was reportedly predicted by the tumor T-cell fraction independently of age, mitotic rate, ulceration and thickness. Reportedly, adding T-cell fraction to tumor thickness improved progression-free survival prediction more than adding any other histopathological variable did. A T-cell fraction greater than 20% appeared to be protective whatever the ulceration status, mitotic rate or nodal disease. An effective T-cell-mediated antitumor response in primary melanoma was framed by the authors only as a suggestion, not a demonstrated mechanism.

Note on this clone: No antigen is known for it. The sample holds no much larger clone one base away, and base qualities are not on file.

Receptor libraries were prepared by the immunoSEQ multiplex PCR assay. Primary melanoma tumor tissue was subjected to high-throughput sequencing of the T-cell receptor beta chain. As for the authors' bioinformatics: TCRB CDR3 sharing between samples and the distribution of insertions and deletions were included in the repertoire analyses. The predictive value of the T-cell fraction was ranked against histopathological variables by a gradient-boosted model. In its TCRdb copy, this immuneACCESS table keeps in-frame sequences only and misses some clones. Where compared with another copy, unresolved V genes explain less than half of these, and the others have no known cause. V, J and clone size reflect that table, while D and trimming were determined from the DNA. This sample comprises over 750 clones, roughly 84% of them detected only once. The top ten clonotypes cover 9.1% of the sample. V loses 4 bases of germline sequence and J loses 7 bases, and the interval between the two ends is 17 bases. The CDR3 goes from the cysteine to the phenylalanine over 14 residues. This entry keeps only the CDR3 DNA: 42 bases, framed from base 1. CDR1 and CDR2 (SGHNT, YENEEA) derive from the germline V gene.

The primary melanoma of each patient had been surgically resected and was considered potentially curable but at risk of metastatic recurrence. The receptor was derived from a human donor with melanoma. Sequenced input: melanoma tumor tissue. Recombination linked TRBV11-3 to TRBJ2-7; the D gene is possibly TRBD2, with 7 bases matching. The CDR3 region reads CASSSTGTTGEQYF. The sequence in DNA is TGTGCCAGCAGCTCCACCGGGACTACAGGGGAGCAGTACTTC.